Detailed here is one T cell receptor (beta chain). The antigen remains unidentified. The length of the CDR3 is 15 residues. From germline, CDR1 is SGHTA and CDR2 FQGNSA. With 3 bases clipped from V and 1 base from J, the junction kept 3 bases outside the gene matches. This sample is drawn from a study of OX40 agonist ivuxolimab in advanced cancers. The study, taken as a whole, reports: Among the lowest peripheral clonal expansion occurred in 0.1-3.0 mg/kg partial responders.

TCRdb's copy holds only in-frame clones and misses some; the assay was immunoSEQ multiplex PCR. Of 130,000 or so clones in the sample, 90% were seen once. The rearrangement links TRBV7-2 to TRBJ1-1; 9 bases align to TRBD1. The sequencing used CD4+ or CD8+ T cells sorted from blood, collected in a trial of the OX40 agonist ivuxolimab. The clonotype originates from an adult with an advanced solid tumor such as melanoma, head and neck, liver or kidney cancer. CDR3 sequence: CASSFTGGANTEAFF. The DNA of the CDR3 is TGTGCCAGCAGCTTCACAGGGGGCGCGAACACTGAAGCTTTCTTT.